This record looks at one T cell receptor beta chain sequence and its context. The ends lost 5 bases at V and 2 bases at J; junction bases unmatched: 15. The CDR3 covers 18 residues. Per germline, CDR1 SNHLY and CDR2 FYNNEI. The data stem from a study of blood T cell repertoires in COVID-19. About the research overall: PBMCs, B-cell-depleted T cells, or T cells were the source of the cDNA or gDNA that made up the material.

Data came from immunoSEQ multiplex PCR; TCRdb stores just in-frame clones and leaves some out. Of about 240,000 clones listed, roughly nine tenths were seen once; the top ten hold roughly 10%. The TCR sequence derives from a woman aged 45-65 years with COVID-19, enrolled during active disease. Sample: peripheral blood. V usage is TRBV2 and J usage is TRBJ1-2; 9 bases fit TRBD1. The CDR3 DNA is TGTGCCAGCAGTCCCATTAATCCCGGGACAGGGAAGAACTATGGCTACACCTTC. Translating gives CASSPINPGTGKNYGYTF.